The clone carrying this T cell receptor (beta chain) was found a few times. This sample is drawn from a study of blood T cells in healthy people across ages. CDR3 length: 15 residues. Germline-derived CDR1 and CDR2 are MNHEY and SVGAGI. Between the trimmed V and J ends, which lost 5 bases and 0 bases, there was a span of 11 bases. Using a J-beta primer mix together with a sample-barcoded 5' primer, a second PCR was run for about 7 to 12 cycles. In TCRdb, the 5' RACE reads were re-called with MiXCR into one record per CDR3 protein. The table shows some 850,000 distinct CDR3 sequences, with around 24% occurring only once. The same data also contributed to another study, on T cells of mothers and their children.

The specimen sequenced was blood. The genes are TRBV6-5 and TRBJ1-3; unclear D gene. The clonotype was recovered from a boy aged 5-17 years in good health. In DNA, the CDR3 is TGTGCCAGCAGTCTTTCGCGAACCTCTGGAAACACCATATATTTT. Translation: CASSLSRTSGNTIYF.